The 15 T cell receptor beta chains given below trace back to one sample, sequenced in a study of control samples from healthy donors and cancer patients. The assay was immunoSEQ multiplex PCR, and TCRdb's table has in-frame clones only and misses some. The sample lists about 51,000 clones; roughly 86% were seen once. The sequencing sample was made of PBMCs. The origin of the receptors is a man between 45 and 60 years old with head and neck cancer.

The rearrangement joins TRBV10-3 to TRBJ1-4; weak D call: TRBD1 (6 bases). Germline V gene sequence: CDR1 ENHRY, CDR2 SYGVKD. The V end lost 2 bases, the J end lost 4 bases, and 11 bases lay between the germline ends. The CDR3 has 15 residues. The CDR3 sequence is CAISERTADNEKLFF. The DNA of the CDR3 is TGTGCCATCAGTGAGAGGACAGCAGATAATGAAAAACTGTTTTTT.

V gene TRBV14 combines with J gene TRBJ1-6; TRBD1 matches 8 bases. Germline V gene sequence: CDR1 SGHDN, CDR2 FVKESK. Trimming cost V 1 base and J 10 bases; bases outside gene matches: 6. CDR3 size: 15 residues. DNA for the CDR3: TGTGCCAGCAGCCAAGGTCAGGGGGCTTGGTCACCCCTCCACTTT. Translation: CASSQGQGAWSPLHF. Looking up the rest from reference TRBV14 and TRBJ1-6 gives the full variable domain: EAGVTQFPSHSVIEKGQTVTLRCDPISGHDNLYWYRRVMGKEIKFLLHFVKESKQDESGMPNNRFLAERTGGTYSTLKVQPAELEDSGVYFCASSQGQGAWSPLHFGNGTRLTVT.

This chain links TRBV27 with TRBJ1-6; TRBD1 matches at 9 bases. There are 19 residues in the CDR3. The V gene end was trimmed by 5 bases and the J gene end by 4 bases; junction bases not matched to a gene: 15. The germline V gene has CDR1 MNHEY and CDR2 SMNVEV (reference sequence). The CDR3 is CASSTQGQGMRSYNSPLHF. CDR3 coding DNA: TGTGCCAGCAGTACCCAGGGACAGGGAATGAGGTCTTATAATTCACCCCTCCACTTT.

V is TRBV19 and J is TRBJ2-5; tentatively, D is TRBD1 (6 bases). The germline V and J ends were trimmed by 3 bases and 3 bases, with 14 bases remaining between them. The CDR3 spans 15 residues. Germline V gene sequence: CDR1 LNHDA, CDR2 SQIVND (reference sequence). The CDR3 reads CASSIQGNGEETQYF. The DNA of the CDR3 is TGTGCCAGTAGTATCCAGGGGAATGGCGAAGAGACCCAGTACTTC.

There are a few counts of this clone. The V and J genes are TRBV3-1 (or the pseudogene TRBV3-2) and TRBJ2-3; 9 bases map to TRBD2. Unmatched junction bases numbered 5, after V lost 4 bases and J lost 3 bases. The germline CDR1 and CDR2 sequences are LGHDT and YNNKEL (reference sequence). The CDR3 has 15 amino acids. CDR3 nucleotide sequence: TGTGCCAGCAGCCCCGGTCTAGCGGGGACAGATACGCAGTATTTT. Amino acids: CASSPGLAGTDTQYF.

This sequence joins TRBV4-1 and TRBJ2-7; D unclear. CDR1 is MGHRA and CDR2 is YSYEKL in the germline V gene. CDR3 size: 11 residues. The germline V and J ends were trimmed by 0 bases and 6 bases, with 3 bases remaining between them. The DNA for the CDR3 is TGCGCCAGCAGCCAAGACAGCGAGCAGTACTTC. Translating gives CASSQDSEQYF.

This chain joins TRBV3-1 (or the pseudogene TRBV3-2) and TRBJ1-2; no definite D call. Deletions cut 1 base from V and 3 bases from J, with 9 bases between. The CDR3 is 14 amino acids. The germline V gene has CDR1 LGHDT and CDR2 YNNKEL (reference sequence). CDR3 in DNA: TGTGCCAGCAGCCAAGTGGCCGGGGACTATGGCTACACCTTC. This sequence encodes CASSQVAGDYGYTF.

The chain recombines TRBV6-6 with TRBJ2-5; 8 nucleotides match TRBD2. J lost 2 bases, V lost 10 bases, and 9 bases had no gene match. The length of the CDR3 is 14 residues. Germline V lookup: CDR1 MNHNY, CDR2 SVGAGI (reference sequence). CDR3 loop: CATRGGNKQETQYF. The CDR3 DNA follows: TGTGCCACCCGCGGGGGGAATAAGCAAGAGACCCAGTACTTC.

The gene calls are TRBV5-6 and TRBJ2-2; no firm D call. Trimming cost V 5 bases and J 1 base, with 9 bases left between them. Germline-derived CDR1 and CDR2 are SGHDT and YYEEEE. CDR3 length: 14 amino acids. Here the CDR3 reads CASRQWGNTGELFF. The CDR3 DNA sequence: TGTGCCAGCAGACAATGGGGGAACACCGGGGAGCTGTTTTTT.

The chain carries TRBV28 and TRBJ2-5; D remains ambiguous. Per germline, CDR1 MDHEN and CDR2 SYDVKM. V gave up 6 bases and J gave up 7 bases, with 12 bases separating them. This CDR3 is 12 amino acids long. The CDR3 protein is CASSADPGTQYF. The DNA of the CDR3 is TGTGCCAGCAGCGCAGACCCTGGGACCCAGTACTTC.

The rearrangement joins TRBV6-4 to TRBJ2-3, with D possibly TRBD1 on 5 matching bases. The V gene lost 0 bases and the J gene lost 0 bases, with 22 bases spanning the gap. Germline lookup yields CDR1 MRHNA and CDR2 SNTAGT. CDR3 length: 20 amino acids. The CDR3 here is CASSDSAGPSSGMSTDTQYF. In DNA, the CDR3 is TGTGCCAGCAGTGACTCGGCAGGGCCCAGCAGTGGTATGAGCACAGATACGCAGTATTTT.

V usage is TRBV4-1 and J usage is TRBJ1-6; D call uncertain. Germline CDR1 and CDR2: MGHRA and YSYEKL. Trimming left V 0 bases short and J 10 bases short, with 7 bases between. The CDR3 has 13 residues. As DNA, the CDR3 is TGCGCCAGCAGCCAAGAAGATGGGTCACCCCTCCACTTT. Its translation is CASSQEDGSPLHF.

The chain combines TRBV7-3 with TRBJ2-7; D gene unclear. V was shortened by 5 bases and J by 3 bases, with 14 bases between the two germline ends. This CDR3 is built from 14 residues. The germline CDR1 and CDR2 sequences are SGHTA and FQGTGA. The CDR3 DNA follows: TGTGCCAGCAGCCCCCCCGGACCTAACTACGAGCAGTACTTC. It codes for CASSPPGPNYEQYF.

The chain has TRBV27 and TRBJ2-1; maybe TRBD2 (6 bases). With 5 bases removed from V and 9 bases from J, the gap between germline ends came to 14 bases. The CDR3 runs to 13 residues. Germline V gene lookup returns CDR1 MNHEY and CDR2 SMNVEV (reference sequence). The CDR3 DNA reads as TGTGCCAGCAGTCCTCCTACGGGAGCTGAGCAGTTCTTC. It yields the protein CASSPPTGAEQFF.

The chain uses TRBV7-8 and TRBJ2-7; D gene unclear. The V end lost 4 bases, the J end lost 5 bases, and 6 bases lay between the germline ends. Germline V gives CDR1 SGHVS, CDR2 FQNEAQ. This CDR3 comprises 11 residues. The CDR3 DNA follows: TGTGCCAGCAGCTATACCCACGAGCAGTACTTC. Protein sequence: CASSYTHEQYF.